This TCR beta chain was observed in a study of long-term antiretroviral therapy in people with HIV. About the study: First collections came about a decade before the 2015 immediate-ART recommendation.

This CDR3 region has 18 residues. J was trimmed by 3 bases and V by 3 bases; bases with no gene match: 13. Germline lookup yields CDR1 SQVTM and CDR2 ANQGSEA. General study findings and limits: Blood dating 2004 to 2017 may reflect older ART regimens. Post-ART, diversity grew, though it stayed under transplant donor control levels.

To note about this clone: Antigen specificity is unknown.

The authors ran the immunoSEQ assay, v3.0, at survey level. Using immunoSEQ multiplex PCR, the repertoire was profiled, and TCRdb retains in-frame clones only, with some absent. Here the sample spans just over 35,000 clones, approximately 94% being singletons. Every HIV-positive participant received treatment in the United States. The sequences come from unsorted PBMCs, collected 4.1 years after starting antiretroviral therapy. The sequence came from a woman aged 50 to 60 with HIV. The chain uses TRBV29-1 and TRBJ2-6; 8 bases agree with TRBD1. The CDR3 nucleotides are TGCAGCGTTGATGCAGGGGGCTCTGCCTGGTTTGGGGCCAACGTCCTGACTTTC. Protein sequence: CSVDAGGSAWFGANVLTF.